This T cell receptor beta chain came from a study of shared clonotypes between healthy human individuals. This clone was found once. Using immunoSEQ multiplex PCR, the repertoire was profiled, and TCRdb retains in-frame clones only, with some absent. The table shows about 2.3 million clones, with less than 95% occurring only once. This CDR3 is built from 15 residues. Trimming took off 4 bases at V and 8 bases at J, with 16 bases between the two ends. Germline V gene sequence: CDR1 SGHNT, CDR2 YYREEE (reference sequence). The sample consisted of naive CD4+ T cells from PBMCs. Subset indicated: CD45RA+ positively selected. This receptor was taken from a man younger than 35 in good health. Some clones in this sample may be carry-over from other donors' samples. J is TRBJ1-6 and V is TRBV5-4, with a tentative D call TRBD1 (6 bases). The CDR3 spells CASSVYWTADSPLHF. The CDR3 bases are TGTGCCAGCAGCGTATATTGGACAGCAGATTCACCCCTCCACTTT.